This T cell receptor (beta chain) was captured in a study of blood T cell repertoires in COVID-19. Study-wide context: The United States, Italy and Spain provided the acute and convalescent COVID-19 samples. T cells, B-cell-depleted T cells, or PBMCs supplied cDNA or gDNA.

Germline-derived CDR1 and CDR2 are SEHNR and FQNEAQ (reference sequence). V was shortened by 0 bases and J by 4 bases, with 9 bases between the two germline ends. The CDR3 has 14 amino acids. Sequenced by immunoSEQ multiplex PCR; TCRdb stores in-frame clones only, minus some. This sample has about 480,000 clones, with 75% to 90% found just once. Enrolment of Seattle patients took place during active infection, and they were followed longitudinally. This receptor was identified in a man between 18 and 35 years old with COVID-19, enrolled during active disease. The chain is built from TRBV7-9 and TRBJ1-2; a possible D gene is TRBD1 (5 bases). The sequenced sample consisted of peripheral blood. The CDR3 coding sequence is TGTGCCAGCAGCTTAGCGGGAACAGGCTATGGCTACACCTTC. Translated: CASSLAGTGYGYTF.